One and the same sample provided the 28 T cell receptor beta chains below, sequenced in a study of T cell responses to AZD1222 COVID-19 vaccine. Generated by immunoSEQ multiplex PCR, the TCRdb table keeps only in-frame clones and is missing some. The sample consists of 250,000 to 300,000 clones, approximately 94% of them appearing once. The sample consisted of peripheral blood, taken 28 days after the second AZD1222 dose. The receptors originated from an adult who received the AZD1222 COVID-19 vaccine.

This CDR3 is CASSPRAHQSYYNEQFF. Here the CDR3 DNA reads TGTGCCAGCAGCCCGAGGGCACACCAGAGCTACTACAATGAGCAGTTCTTC. J is TRBJ2-1 and V is TRBV9; possibly TRBD2 for D (5 bases). The CDR3 has 17 residues. V was cut by 4 bases and J by 3 bases, with 20 bases left in between. Germline V lookup: CDR1 SGDLS, CDR2 YYNGEE.

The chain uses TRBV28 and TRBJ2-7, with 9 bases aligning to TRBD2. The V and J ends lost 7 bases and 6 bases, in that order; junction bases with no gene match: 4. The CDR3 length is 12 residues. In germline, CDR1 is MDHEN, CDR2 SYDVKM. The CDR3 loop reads CASKGLASEQYF. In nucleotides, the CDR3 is TGTGCCAGCAAGGGACTAGCAAGCGAGCAGTACTTC.

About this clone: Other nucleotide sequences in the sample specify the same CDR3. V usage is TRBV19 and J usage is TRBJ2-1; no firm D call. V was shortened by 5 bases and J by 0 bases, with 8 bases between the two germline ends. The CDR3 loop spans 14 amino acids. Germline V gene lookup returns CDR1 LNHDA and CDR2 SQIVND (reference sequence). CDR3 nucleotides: TGTGCCAGTAGTTTCGGTAACTCCTACAATGAGCAGTTCTTC. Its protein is CASSFGNSYNEQFF.

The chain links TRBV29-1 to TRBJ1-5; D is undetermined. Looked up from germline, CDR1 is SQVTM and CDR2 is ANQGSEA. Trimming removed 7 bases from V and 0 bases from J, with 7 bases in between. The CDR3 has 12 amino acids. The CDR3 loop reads CSASYSNQPQHF. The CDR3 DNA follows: TGCAGCGCAAGTTATAGCAATCAGCCCCAGCATTTT.

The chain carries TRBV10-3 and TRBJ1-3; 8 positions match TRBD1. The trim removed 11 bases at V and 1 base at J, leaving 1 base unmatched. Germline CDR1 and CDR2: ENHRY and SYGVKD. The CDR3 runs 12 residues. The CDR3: CAGQGSGNTIYF. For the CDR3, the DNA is TGTGCCGGACAGGGTTCTGGAAACACCATATATTTT.

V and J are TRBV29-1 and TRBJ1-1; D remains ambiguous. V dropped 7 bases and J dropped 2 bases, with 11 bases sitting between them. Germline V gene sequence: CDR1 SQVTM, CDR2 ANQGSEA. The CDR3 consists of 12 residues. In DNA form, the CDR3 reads TGCAGCGCCGGGAGGAGAAACACTGAAGCTTTCTTT. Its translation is CSAGRRNTEAFF.

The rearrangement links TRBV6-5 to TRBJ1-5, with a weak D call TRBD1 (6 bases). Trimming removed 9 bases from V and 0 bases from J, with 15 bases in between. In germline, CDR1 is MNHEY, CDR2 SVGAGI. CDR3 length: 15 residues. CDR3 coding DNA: TGTGCCAGTTGGGTCTACAGGGATAGCAATCAGCCCCAGCATTTT. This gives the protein CASWVYRDSNQPQHF.

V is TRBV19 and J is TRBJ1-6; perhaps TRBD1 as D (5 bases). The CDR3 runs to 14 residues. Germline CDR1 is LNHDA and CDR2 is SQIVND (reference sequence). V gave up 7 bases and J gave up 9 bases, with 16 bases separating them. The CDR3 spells CASTYGPRGSPLHF. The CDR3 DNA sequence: TGTGCCAGTACCTACGGGCCGAGGGGTTCACCCCTCCACTTT.

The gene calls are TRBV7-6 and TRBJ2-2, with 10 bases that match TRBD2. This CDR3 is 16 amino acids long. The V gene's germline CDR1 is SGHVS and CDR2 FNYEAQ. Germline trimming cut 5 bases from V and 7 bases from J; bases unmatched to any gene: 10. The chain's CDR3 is CASSRNLAGVGGELFF. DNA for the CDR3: TGTGCCAGCAGCCGTAACCTAGCGGGAGTAGGCGGGGAGCTGTTTTTT.

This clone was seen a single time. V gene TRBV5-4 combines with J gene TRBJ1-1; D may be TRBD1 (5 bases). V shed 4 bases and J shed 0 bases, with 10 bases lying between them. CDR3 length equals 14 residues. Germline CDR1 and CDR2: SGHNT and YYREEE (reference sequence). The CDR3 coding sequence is TGTGCCAGCAGCCCGGAGGGGTTGAACACTGAAGCTTTCTTT. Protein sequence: CASSPEGLNTEAFF.

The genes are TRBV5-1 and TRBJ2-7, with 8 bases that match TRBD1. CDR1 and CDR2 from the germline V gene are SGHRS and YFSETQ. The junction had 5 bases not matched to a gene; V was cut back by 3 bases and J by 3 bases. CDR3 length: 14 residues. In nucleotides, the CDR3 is TGCGCCAGCAGCTGGACGACAGGGGACTACGAGCAGTACTTC. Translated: CASSWTTGDYEQYF.

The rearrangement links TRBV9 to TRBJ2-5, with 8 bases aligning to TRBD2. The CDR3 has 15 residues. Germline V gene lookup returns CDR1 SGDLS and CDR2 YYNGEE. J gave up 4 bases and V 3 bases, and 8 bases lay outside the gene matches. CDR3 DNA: TGTGCCAGCAGCGCACCGGGACTAGGGGGAGAGACCCAGTACTTC. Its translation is CASSAPGLGGETQYF.

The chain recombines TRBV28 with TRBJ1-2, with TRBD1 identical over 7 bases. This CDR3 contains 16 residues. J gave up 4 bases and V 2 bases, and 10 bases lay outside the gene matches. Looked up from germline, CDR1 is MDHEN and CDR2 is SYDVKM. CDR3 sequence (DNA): TGTGCCAGCAGTTTAAGCAGGGGGAAGGAGACCTATGGCTACACCTTC. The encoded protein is CASSLSRGKETYGYTF.

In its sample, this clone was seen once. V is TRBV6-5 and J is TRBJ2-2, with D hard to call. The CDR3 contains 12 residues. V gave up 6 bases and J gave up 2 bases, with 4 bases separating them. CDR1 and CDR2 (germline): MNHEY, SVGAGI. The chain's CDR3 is CASRYNTGELFF. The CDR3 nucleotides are TGTGCCAGCAGATATAACACCGGGGAGCTGTTTTTT.

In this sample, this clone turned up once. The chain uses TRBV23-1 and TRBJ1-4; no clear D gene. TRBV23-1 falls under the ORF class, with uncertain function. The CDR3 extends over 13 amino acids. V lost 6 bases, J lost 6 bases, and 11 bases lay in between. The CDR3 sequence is CASRGGRDEKLFF. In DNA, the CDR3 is TGCGCCAGCAGGGGCGGTAGGGATGAAAAACTGTTTTTT.

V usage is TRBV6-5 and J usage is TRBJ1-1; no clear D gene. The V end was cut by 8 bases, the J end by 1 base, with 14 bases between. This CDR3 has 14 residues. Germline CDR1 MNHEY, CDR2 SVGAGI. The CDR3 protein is CASRFLTGNTEAFF. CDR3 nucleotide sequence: TGTGCCAGCCGTTTCCTGACGGGGAACACTGAAGCTTTCTTT.

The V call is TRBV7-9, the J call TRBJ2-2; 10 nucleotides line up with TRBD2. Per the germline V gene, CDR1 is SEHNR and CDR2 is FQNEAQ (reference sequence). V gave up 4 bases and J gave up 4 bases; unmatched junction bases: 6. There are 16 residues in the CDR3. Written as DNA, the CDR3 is TGTGCCAGCAGCTACCCTAGCGGGGGAGGCACCGGGGAGCTGTTTTTT. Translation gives CASSYPSGGGTGELFF.

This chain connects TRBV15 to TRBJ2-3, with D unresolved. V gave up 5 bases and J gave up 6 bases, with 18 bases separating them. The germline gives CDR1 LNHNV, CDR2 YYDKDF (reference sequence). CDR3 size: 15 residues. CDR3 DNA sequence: TGTGCCACCAGCCCCCGGAGACCTAAAGGGGATACGCAGTATTTT. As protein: CATSPRRPKGDTQYF.

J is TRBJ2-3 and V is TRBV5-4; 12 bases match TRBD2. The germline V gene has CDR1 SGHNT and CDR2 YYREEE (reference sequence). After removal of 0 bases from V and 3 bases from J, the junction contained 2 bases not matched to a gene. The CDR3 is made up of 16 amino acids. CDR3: CASSLGGTSGTDTQYF. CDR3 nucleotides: TGTGCCAGCAGCTTGGGGGGGACTAGCGGGACAGATACGCAGTATTTT.

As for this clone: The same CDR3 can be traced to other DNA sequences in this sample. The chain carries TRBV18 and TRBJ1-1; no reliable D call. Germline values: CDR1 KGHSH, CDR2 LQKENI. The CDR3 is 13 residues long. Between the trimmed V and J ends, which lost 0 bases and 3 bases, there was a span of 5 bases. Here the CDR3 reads CASSPPGDTEAFF. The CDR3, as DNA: TGTGCCAGCTCACCACCTGGGGACACTGAAGCTTTCTTT.

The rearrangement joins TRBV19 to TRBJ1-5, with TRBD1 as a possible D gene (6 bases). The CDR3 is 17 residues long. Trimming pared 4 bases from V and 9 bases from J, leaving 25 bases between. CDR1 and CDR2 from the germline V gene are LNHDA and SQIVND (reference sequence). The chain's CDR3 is CASSTTPSETRGSPQHF. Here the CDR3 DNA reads TGTGCCAGTAGTACTACCCCTTCGGAGACTAGGGGGTCGCCCCAGCATTTT.

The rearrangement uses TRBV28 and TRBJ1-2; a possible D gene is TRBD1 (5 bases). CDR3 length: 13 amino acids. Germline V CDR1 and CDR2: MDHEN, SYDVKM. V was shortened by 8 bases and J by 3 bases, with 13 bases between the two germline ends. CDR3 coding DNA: TGTGCCAGCTTCTCCCTGGGGGACTATGGCTACACCTTC. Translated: CASFSLGDYGYTF.

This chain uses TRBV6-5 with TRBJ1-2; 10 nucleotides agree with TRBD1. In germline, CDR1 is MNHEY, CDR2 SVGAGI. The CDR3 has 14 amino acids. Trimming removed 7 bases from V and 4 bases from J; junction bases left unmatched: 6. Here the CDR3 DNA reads TGTGCCAGCATACGGACAGGGGGACTCTATGGCTACACCTTC. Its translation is CASIRTGGLYGYTF.

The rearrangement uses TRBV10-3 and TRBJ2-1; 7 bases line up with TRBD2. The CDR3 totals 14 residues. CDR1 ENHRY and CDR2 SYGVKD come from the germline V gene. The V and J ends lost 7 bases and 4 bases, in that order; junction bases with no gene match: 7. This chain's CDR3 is CAINCREEYNEQFF. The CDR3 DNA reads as TGTGCCATCAATTGCCGGGAGGAGTACAATGAGCAGTTCTTC.

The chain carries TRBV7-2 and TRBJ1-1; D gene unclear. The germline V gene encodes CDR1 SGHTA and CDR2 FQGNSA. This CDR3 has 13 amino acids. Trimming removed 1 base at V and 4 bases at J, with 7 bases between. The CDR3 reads CASSLERGTEAFF. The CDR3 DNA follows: TGTGCCAGCAGCTTAGAGCGGGGCACTGAAGCTTTCTTT.

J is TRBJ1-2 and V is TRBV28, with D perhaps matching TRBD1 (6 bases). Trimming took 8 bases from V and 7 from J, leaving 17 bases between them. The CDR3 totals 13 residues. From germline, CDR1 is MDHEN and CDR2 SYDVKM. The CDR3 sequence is CASSLAGAVGYTF. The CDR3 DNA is TGTGCCAGCTCCTTGGCAGGGGCGGTTGGCTACACCTTC.

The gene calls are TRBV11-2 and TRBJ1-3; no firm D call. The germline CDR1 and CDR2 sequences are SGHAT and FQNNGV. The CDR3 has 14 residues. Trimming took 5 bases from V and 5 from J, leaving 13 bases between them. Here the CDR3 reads CASSRVAERNTIYF. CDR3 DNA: TGTGCCAGCAGCCGCGTGGCAGAGAGAAACACCATATATTTT.

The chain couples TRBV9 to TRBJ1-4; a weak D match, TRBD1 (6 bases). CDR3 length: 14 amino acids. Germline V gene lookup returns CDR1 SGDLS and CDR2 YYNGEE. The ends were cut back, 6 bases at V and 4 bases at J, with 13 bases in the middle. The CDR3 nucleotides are TGTGCCAGCACGAGGACAGCAAGTAATGAAAAACTGTTTTTT. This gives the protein CASTRTASNEKLFF.